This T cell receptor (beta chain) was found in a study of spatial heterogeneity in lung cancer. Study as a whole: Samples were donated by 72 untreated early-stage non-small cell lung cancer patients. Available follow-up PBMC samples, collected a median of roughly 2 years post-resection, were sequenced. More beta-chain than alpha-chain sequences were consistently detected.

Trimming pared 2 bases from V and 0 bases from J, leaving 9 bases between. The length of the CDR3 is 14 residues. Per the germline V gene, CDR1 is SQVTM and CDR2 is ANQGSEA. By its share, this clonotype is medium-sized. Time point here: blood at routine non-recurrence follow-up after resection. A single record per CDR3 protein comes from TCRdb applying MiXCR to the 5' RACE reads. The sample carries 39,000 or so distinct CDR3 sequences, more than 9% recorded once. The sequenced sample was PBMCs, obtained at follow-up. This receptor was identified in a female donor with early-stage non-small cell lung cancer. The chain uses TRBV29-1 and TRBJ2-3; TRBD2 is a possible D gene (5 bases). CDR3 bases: TGCAGCGTTGAAACTAGACCAAGCACAGATACGCAGTATTTT. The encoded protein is CSVETRPSTDTQYF.